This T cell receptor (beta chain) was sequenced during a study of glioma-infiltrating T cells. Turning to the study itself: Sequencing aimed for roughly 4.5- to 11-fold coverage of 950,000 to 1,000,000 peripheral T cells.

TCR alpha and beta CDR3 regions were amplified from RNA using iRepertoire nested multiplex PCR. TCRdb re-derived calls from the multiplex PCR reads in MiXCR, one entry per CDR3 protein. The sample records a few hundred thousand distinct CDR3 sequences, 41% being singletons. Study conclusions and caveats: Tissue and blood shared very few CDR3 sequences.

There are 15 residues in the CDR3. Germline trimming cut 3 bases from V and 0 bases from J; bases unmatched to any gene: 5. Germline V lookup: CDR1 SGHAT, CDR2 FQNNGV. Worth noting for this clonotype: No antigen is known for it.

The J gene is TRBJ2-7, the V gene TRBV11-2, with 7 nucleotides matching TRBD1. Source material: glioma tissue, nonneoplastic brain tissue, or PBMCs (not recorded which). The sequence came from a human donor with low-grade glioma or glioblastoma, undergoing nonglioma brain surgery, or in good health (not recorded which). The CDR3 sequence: CASSFNRGSSYEQYF. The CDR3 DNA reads TGTGCCAGCAGCTTCAACAGGGGTAGCTCCTACGAGCAGTACTTC. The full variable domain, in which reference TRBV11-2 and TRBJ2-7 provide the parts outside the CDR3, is EAGVAQSPRYKIIEKRQSVAFWCNPISGHATLYWYQQILGQGPKLLIQFQNNGVVDDSQLPKDRFSAERLKGVDSTLKIQPAKLEDSAVYLCASSFNRGSSYEQYFGPGTRLTVT.